The clone carrying this T cell receptor (beta chain) was picked up a small number of times. What it recognizes is unknown. In the PCR, 60 Vbeta and 13 Jbeta primers were used. TCRdb's copy holds only in-frame clones and misses some; the assay was immunoSEQ multiplex PCR. Of roughly 130,000 clones listed, just under 75% are singletons. V dropped 5 bases and J dropped 7; count of bases not matched to a gene: 14. The germline V gene encodes CDR1 SGHTA and CDR2 FQGNSA. This CDR3 comprises 16 residues. These data originate in a study of cytomegalovirus exposure and HLA in healthy donors. For the study at large: The Caucasian-associated ancestry cluster held roughly 84% of roughly 370 genotyped donors. Broader study findings: In an earlier analysis, about 87% or about 30%: the productive usage of most TCR beta V segments.

This TCR derives from a man aged 35-49 years in good health and CMV-seropositive. This chain joins TRBV7-2 and TRBJ2-3, with 8 bases fitting TRBD1. Sequenced: PBMCs. The CDR3 loop reads CASSQLQGESRNTQYF. The DNA for the CDR3 is TGTGCCAGCAGCCAGCTACAGGGGGAGAGCCGGAATACGCAGTATTTT.